The rows below give T cell receptor beta chains drawn from one sample of a study of blood T cell repertoires in COVID-19. TCRdb's table, derived via immunoSEQ multiplex PCR, lists solely in-frame clones and lacks some. The sample gives approximately 300,000 clones, around 85% of which show up once; 1.9% is in the top ten. The sequenced sample consisted of PBMCs or T cells enriched from blood (not recorded which). The receptors were gathered from a young woman who had been exposed to COVID-19. The CDR3 runs from the conserved cysteine through the conserved F or W. Fields, in order: CDR3 protein, CDR3 DNA, V gene, clone size, J gene, D gene. D genes are given only for firm matches. Size tells how often a clone was seen (once, few, many) or the class of an expanded clone, and some rows leave it out.

CASSFRGQIEQYF | TGTGCCAGCAGTTTCAGGGGGCAAATCGAGCAGTACTTC | TRBV12-3/TRBV12-4 | - | TRBJ2-7 | TRBD1
CASSSETNAPTGELFF | TGTGCCAGCAGCTCTGAGACAAATGCGCCCACCGGGGAGCTGTTTTTT | TRBV7-9 | - | TRBJ2-2 | -
CASSESMVVLFEKLFF | TGTGCCAGCAGTGAGTCTATGGTGGTACTTTTTGAAAAACTGTTTTTT | TRBV6-1 | - | TRBJ1-4 | -
CAWSVDRDIGTEAFF | TGTGCCTGGAGTGTGGACCGGGACATAGGCACTGAAGCTTTCTTT | TRBV30 | - | TRBJ1-1 | -
CAWSVHSGGTNEKLFF | TGTGCCTGGAGTGTACATTCGGGGGGGACTAATGAAAAACTGTTTTTT | TRBV30 | few | TRBJ1-4 | -
CASSPGQLNEKLFF | TGTGCCAGCAGTCCGGGACAGCTTAATGAAAAACTGTTTTTT | TRBV28 | - | TRBJ1-4 | TRBD1
CASSPWALAGLLDTQYF | TGTGCCAGCAGTCCTTGGGCACTAGCGGGGCTCCTCGATACGCAGTATTTT | TRBV27 | - | TRBJ2-3 | TRBD2
CASSLRSESYGYTF | TGTGCCAGCTCACTCAGGTCAGAGAGCTATGGCTACACCTTC | TRBV18 | - | TRBJ1-2 | -
CSARDYGTINF | TGCAGTGCTAGAGATTATGGGACTATTAACTTC | TRBV20-1 | - | TRBJ2-5 | TRBD2
CATSAGASTGELFF | TGTGCCACCTCGGCGGGGGCCAGTACCGGGGAGCTGTTTTTT | TRBV24-1 | - | TRBJ2-2 | -
CASSPFFPGGRTAEAFF | TGCGCCAGCAGCCCCTTCTTCCCCGGGGGGCGGACGGCTGAAGCTTTCTTT | TRBV4-1 | - | TRBJ1-1 | -
CASAIAGGPTDTQYF | TGTGCCAGCGCCATAGCGGGAGGGCCCACAGATACGCAGTATTTT | TRBV28 | - | TRBJ2-3 | TRBD2
CASSLPGDTQYF | TGTGCCAGCAGCTTACCGGGGGATACGCAGTATTTT | TRBV7-3 | many | TRBJ2-3 | -
CASSPPPLAGVGNEQFF | TGTGCCAGCAGCCCGCCCCCTCTAGCGGGAGTAGGTAATGAGCAGTTCTTC | TRBV3-1/TRBV3-2 | - | TRBJ2-1 | TRBD2
CASSLEGSGAPYEQYF | TGTGCCAGCAGCTTGGAAGGTAGCGGGGCCCCCTACGAGCAGTACTTC | TRBV5-6 | - | TRBJ2-7 | TRBD2
CATSIRLDADTQYF | TGTGCCACCAGCATACGACTAGACGCAGATACGCAGTATTTT | TRBV15 | - | TRBJ2-3 | -
CASSYRGDTQETQYF | TGTGCCAGCAGCTACCGGGGGGACACCCAAGAGACCCAGTACTTC | TRBV7-6 | - | TRBJ2-5 | -
CASSASGVNTEAFF | TGTGCCAGCAGTGCCTCCGGGGTAAACACTGAAGCTTTCTTT | TRBV6-4 | - | TRBJ1-1 | -
CASSYRGPNYNYGYTF | TGTGCCAGCAGTTACAGGGGCCCGAATTATAACTATGGCTACACCTTC | TRBV6-2/TRBV6-3 | - | TRBJ1-2 | -
CASSARQGRTEAFF | TGTGCCAGCAGCGCCCGACAGGGGCGGACTGAAGCTTTCTTT | TRBV5-4 | - | TRBJ1-1 | TRBD1
CASSSYSGGPNEQFF | TGTGCCAGCAGCTCTTATAGCGGTGGGCCGAATGAGCAGTTCTTC | TRBV7-2 | - | TRBJ2-1 | -
CASTSGLAAPETQYF | TGTGCCAGTACATCGGGACTAGCGGCCCCAGAGACCCAGTACTTC | TRBV19 | - | TRBJ2-5 | TRBD2
CASSLFRAGNYGYTF | TGTGCCAGCAGTTTATTCAGGGCAGGGAACTATGGCTACACCTTC | TRBV28 | - | TRBJ1-2 | -
CASGYRDRSYGYTF | TGTGCCAGCGGATACCGGGACAGGTCGTATGGCTACACCTTC | TRBV3-1/TRBV3-2 | - | TRBJ1-2 | TRBD1
CASSIPTGEDNSPLHF | TGTGCCAGCAGCATACCAACAGGGGAGGATAATTCACCCCTCCACTTT | TRBV5-4 | once | TRBJ1-6 | TRBD1
CASSVPIATGNTIYF | TGTGCCAGCAGCGTTCCTATAGCGACAGGAAACACCATATATTTT | TRBV7-9 | - | TRBJ1-3 | -
CASSSQGANEKLFF | TGTGCCAGCAGCTCACAGGGTGCTAATGAAAAACTGTTTTTT | TRBV6-5 | - | TRBJ1-4 | -
CASRLTGGVYEKLFF | TGCGCCAGCAGATTGACAGGGGGCGTTTACGAAAAACTGTTTTTT | TRBV5-1 | - | TRBJ1-4 | TRBD1
CASKRENTEAFF | TGTGCCAGTAAGAGAGAGAACACTGAAGCTTTCTTT | TRBV19 | - | TRBJ1-1 | -
CASSFGQGNTEAFF | TGTGCCAGCAGCTTTGGACAGGGAAACACTGAAGCTTTCTTT | TRBV11-1 | - | TRBJ1-1 | TRBD1
CASSPRTGGHSRGANVLTF | TGTGCCAGCAGCCCCAGGACAGGGGGCCATTCGCGTGGGGCCAACGTCCTGACTTTC | TRBV9 | - | TRBJ2-6 | TRBD1
CASSLAGYGADEQFF | TGTGCCAGCAGCTTAGCCGGGTATGGGGCGGATGAGCAGTTCTTC | TRBV7-6 | - | TRBJ2-1 | -
CASNGGMSSYNEQFF | TGCGCCAGCAATGGCGGGATGAGCTCCTACAATGAGCAGTTCTTC | TRBV10-2 | - | TRBJ2-1 | -
CASRDQALGTGELFF | TGCGCCAGCAGAGATCAGGCCTTGGGCACCGGGGAGCTGTTTTTT | TRBV5-1 | - | TRBJ2-2 | -
CASSRSRGGYGYTF | TGTGCCAGCAGCCGAAGCAGGGGTGGCTATGGCTACACCTTC | TRBV11-2 | - | TRBJ1-2 | -
CASSLDIVAGGHEQFF | TGTGCCAGCAGCTTAGATATAGTAGCGGGGGGGCATGAGCAGTTCTTC | TRBV11-2 | - | TRBJ2-1 | TRBD2
CASSPSGTSSLGELFF | TGTGCCAGCAGTCCATCCGGGACTAGTAGTCTCGGGGAGCTGTTTTTT | TRBV28 | - | TRBJ2-2 | TRBD2
CASSLRPTGGNTDTQYF | TGTGCCAGCAGCCTAAGGCCCACAGGGGGTAACACAGATACGCAGTATTTT | TRBV7-3 | - | TRBJ2-3 | TRBD1
CASSPPGGFLTF | TGTGCCAGCAGTCCGCCCGGGGGGTTTCTTACCTTC | TRBV27 | once | TRBJ1-2 | -
CASSMGTGGTDTQYF | TGTGCCAGTAGTATGGGGACAGGGGGCACAGATACGCAGTATTTT | TRBV19 | - | TRBJ2-3 | TRBD1
CASSEARQGPDTQYF | TGTGCCAGCAGTGAAGCGCGCCAGGGCCCAGATACGCAGTATTTT | TRBV2 | - | TRBJ2-3 | -
CASSRRGSDEKLFF | TGTGCCAGCAGCCGCCGGGGTTCCGATGAAAAACTGTTTTTT | TRBV7-9 | - | TRBJ1-4 | -
CASTSGGGFTDTQYF | TGTGCCAGCACTAGCGGGGGGGGGTTCACAGATACGCAGTATTTT | TRBV28 | - | TRBJ2-3 | TRBD2
CASSPESLGYTF | TGTGCCAGTAGTCCCGAGTCCCTCGGCTACACCTTC | TRBV19 | - | TRBJ1-2 | -
CASSRCGGLWQGANTEAFF | TGTGCCAGCAGCCGTTGCGGAGGGTTATGGCAGGGGGCGAACACTGAAGCTTTCTTT | TRBV7-6 | - | TRBJ1-1 | TRBD1
CASSTTGNKETQYF | TGTGCCAGCAGTACGACAGGGAATAAGGAGACCCAGTACTTC | TRBV2 | - | TRBJ2-5 | TRBD1
CASKLQGVGSPLHF | TGTGCCAGCAAGTTGCAGGGTGTGGGGTCACCCCTCCACTTT | TRBV6-5 | - | TRBJ1-6 | -
CASSVSGTGGYGTDTQYF | TGTGCCAGCAGCGTATCCGGGACAGGGGGCTACGGGACAGATACGCAGTATTTT | TRBV9 | once | TRBJ2-3 | TRBD1
CASSRVDGYTF | TGTGCCAGCAGCAGGGTGGATGGCTACACCTTC | TRBV6-5 | - | TRBJ1-2 | -
CASSQSSEDADTQYF | TGCGCCAGCAGTCAGTCTTCGGAGGACGCAGATACGCAGTATTTT | TRBV23-1 | - | TRBJ2-3 | -
CASMEGQGARGYTF | TGTGCCAGCATGGAGGGACAGGGGGCGCGGGGCTACACCTTC | TRBV2 | - | TRBJ1-2 | TRBD1
CASSLQAGSMYNEQFF | TGTGCCAGCAGCTTACAAGCGGGAAGCATGTACAATGAGCAGTTCTTC | TRBV7-3 | - | TRBJ2-1 | TRBD2
CASRQSGLRNNEQFF | TGTGCCAGCAGGCAATCCGGTCTTAGAAACAATGAGCAGTTCTTC | TRBV7-9 | - | TRBJ2-1 | -
CSVAETGATDTQYF | TGCAGCGTTGCCGAGACAGGGGCCACAGATACGCAGTATTTT | TRBV29-1 | - | TRBJ2-3 | TRBD1
CASSLDRGNEKLFF | TGCGCCAGCAGCTTGGACAGGGGTAATGAAAAACTGTTTTTT | TRBV5-1 | - | TRBJ1-4 | TRBD1
CASSFQTSETQYF | TGTGCCAGCAGCTTTCAAACTAGTGAAACGCAGTATTTT | TRBV7-2 | - | TRBJ2-3 | -
CASSQGQEYGYTF | TGTGCCAGCAGCCAGGGACAGGAGTATGGCTACACCTTC | TRBV5-4 | - | TRBJ1-2 | TRBD1